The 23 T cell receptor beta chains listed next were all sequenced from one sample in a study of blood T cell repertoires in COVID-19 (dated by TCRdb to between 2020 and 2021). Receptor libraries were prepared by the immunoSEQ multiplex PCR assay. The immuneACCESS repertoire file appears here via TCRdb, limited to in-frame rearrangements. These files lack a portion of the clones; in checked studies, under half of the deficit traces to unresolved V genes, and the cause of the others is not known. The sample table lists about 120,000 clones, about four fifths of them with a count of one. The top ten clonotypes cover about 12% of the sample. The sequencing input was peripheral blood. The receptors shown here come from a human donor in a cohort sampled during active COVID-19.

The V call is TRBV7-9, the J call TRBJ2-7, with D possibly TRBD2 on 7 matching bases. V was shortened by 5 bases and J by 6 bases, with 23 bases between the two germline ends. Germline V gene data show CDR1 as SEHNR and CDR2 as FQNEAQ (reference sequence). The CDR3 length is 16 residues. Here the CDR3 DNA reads TGTGCCAGCAGCAGGGGGACGGGGGGCTCAAGGGTCGAGCAGTACTTC. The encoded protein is CASSRGTGGSRVEQYF.

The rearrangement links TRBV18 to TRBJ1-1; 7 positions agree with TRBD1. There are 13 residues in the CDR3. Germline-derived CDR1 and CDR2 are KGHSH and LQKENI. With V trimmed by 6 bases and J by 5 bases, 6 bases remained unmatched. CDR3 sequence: CASSQGGRTEAFF. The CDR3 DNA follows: TGTGCCAGCTCCCAGGGGGGTCGGACTGAAGCTTTCTTT.

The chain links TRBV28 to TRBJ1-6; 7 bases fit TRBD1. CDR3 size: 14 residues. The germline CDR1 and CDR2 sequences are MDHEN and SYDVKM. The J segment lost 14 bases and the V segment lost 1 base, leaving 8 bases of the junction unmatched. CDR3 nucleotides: TGTGCCAGCAGTTTATTAGGGGGCTCCGTGTCCCTCCACTTT. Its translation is CASSLLGGSVSLHF.

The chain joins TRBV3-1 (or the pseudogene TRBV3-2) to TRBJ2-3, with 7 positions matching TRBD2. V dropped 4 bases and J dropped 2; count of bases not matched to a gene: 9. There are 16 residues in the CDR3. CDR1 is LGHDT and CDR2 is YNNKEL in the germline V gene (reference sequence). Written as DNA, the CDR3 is TGTGCCAGCAGCCCCTTTTCCAGCGGGGTCACAGATACGCAGTATTTT. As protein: CASSPFSSGVTDTQYF.

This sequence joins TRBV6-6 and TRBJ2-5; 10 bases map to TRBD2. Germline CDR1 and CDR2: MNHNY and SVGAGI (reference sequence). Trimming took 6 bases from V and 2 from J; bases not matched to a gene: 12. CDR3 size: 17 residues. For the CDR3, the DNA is TGTGCCAGCAGACGAGCGGGGGGGAGCGGGGCACAAGAGACCCAGTACTTC. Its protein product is CASRRAGGSGAQETQYF.

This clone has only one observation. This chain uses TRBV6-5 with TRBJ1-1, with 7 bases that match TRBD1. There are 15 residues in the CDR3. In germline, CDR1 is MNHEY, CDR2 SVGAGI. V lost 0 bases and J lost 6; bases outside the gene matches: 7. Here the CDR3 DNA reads TGTGCCAGCAGTTACTCGAACACCGGGACAGCTGAAGCTTTCTTT. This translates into CASSYSNTGTAEAFF.

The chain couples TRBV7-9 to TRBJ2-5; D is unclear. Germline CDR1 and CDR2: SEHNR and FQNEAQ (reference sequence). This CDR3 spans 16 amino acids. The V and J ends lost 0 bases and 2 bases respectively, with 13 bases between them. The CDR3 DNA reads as TGTGCCAGCAGCTTAGCGGGCGCCAGATGGCAAGAGACCCAGTACTTC. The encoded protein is CASSLAGARWQETQYF.

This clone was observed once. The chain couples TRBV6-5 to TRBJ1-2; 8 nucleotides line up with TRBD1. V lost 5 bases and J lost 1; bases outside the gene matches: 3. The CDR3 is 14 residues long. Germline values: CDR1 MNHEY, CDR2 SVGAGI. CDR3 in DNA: TGTGCCAGCAGTACCGACAGGGGTAACTATGGCTACACCTTC. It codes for CASSTDRGNYGYTF.

The CDR3 sequence: CASSLASSGRAQYF. For the CDR3, the DNA is TGCGCCAGCAGCTTGGCTTCTAGCGGGCGGGCGCAGTATTTT. The J gene is TRBJ2-3, the V gene TRBV5-1; 8 bases are shared with TRBD2. J gave up 10 bases and V 0 bases, and 7 bases lay outside the gene matches. The CDR3 spans 14 residues. Germline V CDR1 and CDR2: SGHRS, YFSETQ.

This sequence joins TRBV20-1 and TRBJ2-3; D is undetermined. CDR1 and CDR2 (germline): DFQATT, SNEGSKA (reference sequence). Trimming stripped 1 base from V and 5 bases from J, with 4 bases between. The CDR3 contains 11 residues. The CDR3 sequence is CSARGGDTQYF. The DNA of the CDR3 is TGCAGTGCTAGAGGAGGAGATACGCAGTATTTT.

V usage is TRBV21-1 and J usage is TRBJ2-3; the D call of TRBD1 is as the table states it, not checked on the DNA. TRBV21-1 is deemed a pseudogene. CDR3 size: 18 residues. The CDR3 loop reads CASSKGKGDRGLIDTQYF. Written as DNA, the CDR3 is TGTGCCAGCAGCAAAGGCAAAGGGGACAGGGGGCTTATAGATACGCAGTATTTT.

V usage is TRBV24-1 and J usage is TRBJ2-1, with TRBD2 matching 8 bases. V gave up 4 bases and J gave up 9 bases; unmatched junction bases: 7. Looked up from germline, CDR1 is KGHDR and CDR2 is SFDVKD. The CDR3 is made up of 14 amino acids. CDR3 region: CATSDANSGAEQFF. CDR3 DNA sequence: TGTGCCACCAGTGACGCCAATAGCGGGGCTGAGCAGTTCTTC.

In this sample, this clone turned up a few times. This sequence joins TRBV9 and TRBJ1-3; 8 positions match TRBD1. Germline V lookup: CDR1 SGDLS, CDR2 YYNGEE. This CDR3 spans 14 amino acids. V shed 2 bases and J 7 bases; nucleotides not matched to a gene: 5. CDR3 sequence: CASSVGQGRNTIYF. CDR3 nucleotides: TGTGCCAGCAGCGTCGGACAGGGAAGGAACACCATATATTTT.

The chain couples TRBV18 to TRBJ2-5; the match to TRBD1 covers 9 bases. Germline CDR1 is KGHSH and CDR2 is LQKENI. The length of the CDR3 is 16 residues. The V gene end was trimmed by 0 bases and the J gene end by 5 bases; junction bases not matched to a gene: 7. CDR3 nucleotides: TGTGCCAGCTCACCACCGTTGGGACAGGGTGTCGAGACCCAGTACTTC. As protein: CASSPPLGQGVETQYF.

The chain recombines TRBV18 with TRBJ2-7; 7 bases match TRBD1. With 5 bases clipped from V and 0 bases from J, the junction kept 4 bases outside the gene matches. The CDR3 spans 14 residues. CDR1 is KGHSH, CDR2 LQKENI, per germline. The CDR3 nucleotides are TGTGCCAGCTCAGGGACAGACAACTCCTACGAGCAGTACTTC. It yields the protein CASSGTDNSYEQYF.

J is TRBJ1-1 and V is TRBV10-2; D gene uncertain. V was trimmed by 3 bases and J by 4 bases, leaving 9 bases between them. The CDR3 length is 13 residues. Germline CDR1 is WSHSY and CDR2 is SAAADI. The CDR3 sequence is CASSDLGGTEAFF. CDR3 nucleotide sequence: TGCGCCAGCAGTGACCTGGGAGGCACTGAAGCTTTCTTT.

The CDR3 here is CAISESDRAPNTEAFF. CDR3 DNA: TGTGCCATCAGTGAGTCCGACAGGGCGCCCAACACTGAAGCTTTCTTT. The J gene is TRBJ1-1, the V gene TRBV10-3; 7 bases fit TRBD1. Trimming removed 0 bases from V and 2 bases from J; junction bases left unmatched: 6. The germline V gene has CDR1 ENHRY and CDR2 SYGVKD. The CDR3 runs to 16 residues.

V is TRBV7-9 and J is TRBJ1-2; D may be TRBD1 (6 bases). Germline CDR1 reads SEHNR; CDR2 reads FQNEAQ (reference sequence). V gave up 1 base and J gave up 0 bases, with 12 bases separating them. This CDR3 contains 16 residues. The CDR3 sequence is CASSLVRTEANYGYTF. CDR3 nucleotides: TGTGCCAGCAGCTTAGTCCGGACAGAAGCTAACTATGGCTACACCTTC.

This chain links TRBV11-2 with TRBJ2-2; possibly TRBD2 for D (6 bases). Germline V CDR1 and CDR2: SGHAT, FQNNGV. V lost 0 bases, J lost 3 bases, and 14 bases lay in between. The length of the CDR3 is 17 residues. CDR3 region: CASSLDISSVDTGELFF. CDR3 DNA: TGTGCCAGCAGCTTAGATATTTCTAGCGTAGACACCGGGGAGCTGTTTTTT.

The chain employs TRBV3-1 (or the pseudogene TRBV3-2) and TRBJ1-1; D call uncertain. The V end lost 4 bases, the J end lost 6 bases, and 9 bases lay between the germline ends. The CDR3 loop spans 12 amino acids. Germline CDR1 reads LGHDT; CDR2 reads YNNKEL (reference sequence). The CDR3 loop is CASSPSRSEAFF. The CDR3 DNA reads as TGTGCCAGCAGCCCCTCGCGGTCTGAAGCTTTCTTT.

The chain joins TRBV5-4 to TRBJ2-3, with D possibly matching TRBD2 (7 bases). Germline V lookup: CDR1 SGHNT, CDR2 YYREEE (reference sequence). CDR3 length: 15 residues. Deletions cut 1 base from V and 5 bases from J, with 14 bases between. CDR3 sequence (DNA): TGTGCCAGCAGCTTGATGGCGGGGGCCGGAGATACGCAGTATTTT. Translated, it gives CASSLMAGAGDTQYF.

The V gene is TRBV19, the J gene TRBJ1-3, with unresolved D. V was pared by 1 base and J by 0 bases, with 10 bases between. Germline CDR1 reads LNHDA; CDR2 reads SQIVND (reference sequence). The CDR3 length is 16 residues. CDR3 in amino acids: CASSIVESSSGNTIYF. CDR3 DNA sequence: TGTGCCAGTAGTATAGTGGAGTCCAGCTCTGGAAACACCATATATTTT.

In nucleotides, the CDR3 is TGTGCCAGCAGGGGTGGGCCCTATAGCAATCAGCCCCAGCATTTT. This translates into CASRGGPYSNQPQHF. The chain carries TRBV6-5 and TRBJ1-5; no clear D. Germline V gene lookup returns CDR1 MNHEY and CDR2 SVGAGI. This CDR3 region has 15 residues. V was trimmed by 6 bases and J by 0 bases, leaving 12 bases between them.